This TCR beta chain was captured in a study of siplizumab effects on memory and regulatory T cells. Sequencing of each sample assayed around 9.9 x 10^4 TCR templates. The assay was immunoSEQ multiplex PCR, and TCRdb's table has in-frame clones only and misses some. The sample consists of over 80,000 clones, approximately 88% of them appearing once. Broader study findings: The suppressive capacity of proliferating Tregs from siplizumab cultures remained unconfirmed. The authors could not assign a naive or memory phenotype to roughly 75-97% of proliferating CD4+ or CD8+ clones. In controls, 25% to 30% of mappable alloreactive CD4+ clones were Treg-derived on average, versus about 69% with siplizumab.

This CDR3 has 14 amino acids. In germline, CDR1 is LNHDA, CDR2 SQIVND (reference sequence). Trimming stripped 5 bases from V and 5 bases from J, with 15 bases between. This clone occurred once. The antigen remains unidentified. The chain employs TRBV19 and TRBJ2-5, with D possibly being TRBD2 (6 bases). The source is a human donor in good health. The sample was Tregs sorted from blood. The chain's CDR3 is CASSSGAGRETQYF. CDR3 sequence (DNA): TGTGCCAGTAGTTCCGGGGCAGGGAGGGAGACCCAGTACTTC. The full variable domain, rest sourced from reference TRBV19 and TRBJ2-5, is DGGITQSPKYLFRKEGQNVTLSCEQNLNHDAMYWYRQDPGQGLRLIYYSQIVNDFQKGDIAEGYSVSREKKESFPLTVTSAQKNPTAFYLCASSSGAGRETQYFGPGTRLLVL.